The 3 T cell receptor beta chains below were found in one sample sequenced in a study of blood T cells in healthy people across ages. The authors ran a second PCR of roughly 6 to 12 cycles using a sample-barcoded 5' primer and a J-beta primer mix. TCRdb re-called the 5' RACE reads through MiXCR, storing one row per CDR3 protein. The table lists 1.5 million to 2 million distinct CDR3 sequences, around half of them singletons, with approximately 2% in the top ten. Source material: blood. Receptors were obtained from a woman aged 35 to 49 in good health.

This clonotype came up a few times. V usage is TRBV4-1 and J usage is TRBJ2-5; TRBD1 might be the D (6 bases). The CDR3 extends over 16 amino acids. Deletions cut 4 bases from V and 1 base from J, with 16 bases between. Germline CDR1 is MGHRA and CDR2 is YSYEKL. CDR3 sequence: CASSLGTNRPQETQYF. CDR3 nucleotide sequence: TGCGCCAGCAGCCTCGGGACAAATAGACCCCAAGAGACCCAGTACTTC.

This clonotype was observed a few times. The chain uses TRBV25-1 and TRBJ2-7; 7 bases line up with TRBD1. Looked up from germline, CDR1 is MGHDK and CDR2 is SYGVNS. The CDR3 contains 15 residues. The trim removed 4 bases at V and 2 bases at J, leaving 8 bases unmatched. CDR3 in DNA: TGTGCCAGCAGTGCCCACAGGGGATCCCCCTACGAGCAGTACTTC. It translates to CASSAHRGSPYEQYF.

The chain recombines TRBV20-1 with TRBJ2-5, with 9 bases that match TRBD2. The CDR3 is made up of 14 amino acids. Germline CDR1 and CDR2: DFQATT and SNEGSKA (reference sequence). J gave up 7 bases and V 5 bases, and 11 bases lay outside the gene matches. Written as DNA, the CDR3 is TGCAGTGCTGGTACGCTAGCGGGGTCCGTGACCCAGTACTTC. Protein sequence: CSAGTLAGSVTQYF.